Shown below are 12 T cell receptor beta chains from a single sample sequenced in a study of cytomegalovirus exposure and HLA in healthy donors. Researchers ran the PCR with 60 Vbeta and 13 Jbeta primers. Measured with immunoSEQ multiplex PCR; TCRdb has only the in-frame clones, and not every one. Seen here are fewer than 110,000 clones, 76% observed once, and the top ten hold 3.5% to 5%. Sequenced input: PBMCs. Source of these receptors: a man aged 35-49 years in good health and CMV-seronegative.

V is TRBV7-2 and J is TRBJ1-2; TRBD1 might be the D (6 bases). The V gene's germline CDR1 is SGHTA and CDR2 FQGNSA. The V end lost 5 bases, the J end lost 7 bases, and 17 bases lay between the germline ends. This CDR3 region has 14 residues. The CDR3 loop reads CASSPGQFSAGYTF. The CDR3 nucleotides are TGTGCCAGCAGCCCAGGACAGTTCAGCGCTGGCTACACCTTC.

This chain connects TRBV29-1 to TRBJ1-1; D possibly corresponds to TRBD1 (5 bases). Trimming took 5 bases from V and 1 from J, leaving 14 bases between them. CDR1 is SQVTM and CDR2 is ANQGSEA in the germline V gene. The CDR3 is made up of 14 amino acids. CDR3 loop: CSVRSGGWNTEAFF. The CDR3, as DNA: TGCAGCGTTCGGTCCGGGGGGTGGAACACTGAAGCTTTCTTT.

This chain links TRBV5-1 with TRBJ1-1; 8 bases match TRBD1. The V gene's germline CDR1 is SGHRS and CDR2 YFSETQ. Losses at the gene ends were 0 bases for V and 8 bases for J; bases not matched to a gene: 0. The CDR3 is made up of 12 amino acids. CDR3 sequence reads: CASSLGDREAFF. CDR3 sequence (DNA): TGCGCCAGCAGCTTGGGGGACAGGGAAGCTTTCTTT.

The chain is built from TRBV10-2 and TRBJ1-1, with 7 bases matching TRBD1. J gave up 0 bases and V 6 bases, and 1 base lay outside the gene matches. Germline V gene lookup returns CDR1 WSHSY and CDR2 SAAADI. The CDR3 loop spans 13 amino acids. CDR3: CASSGQVNTEAFF. CDR3 nucleotide sequence: TGCGCCAGCAGCGGACAGGTGAACACTGAAGCTTTCTTT.

Here the CDR3 DNA reads TGCAGCGTTGGCCGACAGGGGGCAGACTATGGCTACACCTTC. Translation: CSVGRQGADYGYTF. V and J are TRBV29-1 and TRBJ1-2; TRBD1 agrees at 10 bases. Trimming removed 4 bases from V and 3 bases from J; junction bases left unmatched: 5. The CDR3 consists of 14 residues. Germline V gives CDR1 SQVTM, CDR2 ANQGSEA.

The chain is built from TRBV12-5 and TRBJ1-2; weak D call: TRBD1 (5 bases). This CDR3 region has 13 residues. V was shortened by 6 bases and J by 8 bases, with 16 bases between the two germline ends. Germline V gene data show CDR1 as LGHNT and CDR2 as FRNRAP. CDR3 in amino acids: CASGYTGYWGYTF. In DNA, the CDR3 is TGTGCTAGTGGCTATACAGGCTACTGGGGCTACACCTTC. Based on the CDR3 plus reference TRBV12-5 and TRBJ1-2, the full variable domain is DARVTQTPRHKVTEMGQEVTMRCQPILGHNTVFWYRQTMMQGLELLAYFRNRAPLDDSGMPKDRFSAEMPDATLATLKIQPSEPRDSAVYFCASGYTGYWGYTFGSGTRLTVV.

The chain has TRBV12-5 and TRBJ1-1; tentative D call: TRBD1 (5 bases). This CDR3 spans 14 amino acids. V lost 5 bases and J 2 bases, leaving 12 bases between the germline ends. Germline V CDR1 and CDR2: LGHNT, FRNRAP. CDR3 coding DNA: TGTGCTAGTGGTCCACATGGGGCCAACACTGAAGCTTTCTTT. This encodes CASGPHGANTEAFF.

The chain recombines TRBV9 with TRBJ1-1; TRBD1 agrees at 10 bases. CDR1 is SGDLS, CDR2 YYNGEE, per germline. Germline trimming cut 3 bases from V and 11 bases from J; bases unmatched to any gene: 13. CDR3 length: 15 amino acids. As DNA, the CDR3 is TGTGCCAGCAGCGCCCGACAGGGGGCTGTGAGCGGGGCTTTCTTT. This encodes CASSARQGAVSGAFF.

This clone appeared a single time. CDR3 protein: CASSQAGLAGDTDTQYF. As DNA, the CDR3 is TGCGCCAGCAGCCAAGCCGGACTAGCGGGGGACACAGATACGCAGTATTTT. The chain is built from TRBV4-3 and TRBJ2-3; 13 bases line up with TRBD2. There are 17 residues in the CDR3. V was clipped by 1 base and J by 2 bases; unmatched bases: 3. Germline V gene sequence: CDR1 LGHNA, CDR2 YSLEER.

The chain employs TRBV5-1 and TRBJ2-3; TRBD2 matches at 13 bases. The CDR3 loop spans 16 amino acids. Germline CDR1 and CDR2: SGHRS and YFSETQ. J was trimmed by 1 base and V by 4 bases; bases with no gene match: 3. CDR3 residues: CASSLTSGGGTDTQYF. The CDR3 DNA reads TGCGCCAGCAGCCTAACTAGCGGGGGGGGCACAGATACGCAGTATTTT.

The chain uses TRBV5-8 and TRBJ2-5, with 14 bases that match TRBD2. The CDR3 sequence is 17 residues long. The V and J ends lost 4 bases and 5 bases, in that order; junction bases with no gene match: 10. From germline, CDR1 is SGHTS and CDR2 YDEGEE. This CDR3 is CASSPGLAGARGETQYF. CDR3 sequence (DNA): TGTGCCAGCAGCCCGGGACTAGCGGGGGCCAGGGGGGAGACCCAGTACTTC.

The genes are TRBV18 and TRBJ1-6; TRBD1 matches at 8 bases. The V gene's germline CDR1 is KGHSH and CDR2 LQKENI. The V and J ends lost 5 bases and 9 bases, in that order; junction bases with no gene match: 9. This CDR3 is 15 amino acids long. The CDR3 region has the DNA TGTGCCAGCTCATCCCGGGACAGGCAGTCTTCACCCCTCCACTTT. Translation: CASSSRDRQSSPLHF.